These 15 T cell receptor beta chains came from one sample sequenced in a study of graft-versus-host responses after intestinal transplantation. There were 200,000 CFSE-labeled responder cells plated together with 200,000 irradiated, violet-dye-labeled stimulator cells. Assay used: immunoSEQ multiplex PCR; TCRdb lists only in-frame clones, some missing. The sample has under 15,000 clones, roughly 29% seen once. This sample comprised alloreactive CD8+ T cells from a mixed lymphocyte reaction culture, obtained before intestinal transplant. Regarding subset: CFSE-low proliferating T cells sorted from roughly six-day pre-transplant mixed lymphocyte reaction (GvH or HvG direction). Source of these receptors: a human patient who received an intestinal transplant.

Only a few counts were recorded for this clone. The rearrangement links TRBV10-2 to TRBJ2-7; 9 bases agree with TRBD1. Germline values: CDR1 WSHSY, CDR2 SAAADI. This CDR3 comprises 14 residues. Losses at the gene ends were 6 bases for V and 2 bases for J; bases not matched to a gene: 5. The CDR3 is CASRGTGRTYEQYF. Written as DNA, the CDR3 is TGCGCCAGCAGGGGGACAGGGAGAACCTACGAGCAGTACTTC.

CDR3 nucleotide sequence: TGTGCCAGCAGTTTAACCTCGACAGTGAACACTGAAGCTTTCTTT. Its protein is CASSLTSTVNTEAFF. This chain uses TRBV28 with TRBJ1-1, with D possibly TRBD1 on 5 matching bases. Trimming removed 2 bases from V and 0 bases from J, with 10 bases in between. Per germline, CDR1 MDHEN and CDR2 SYDVKM. This CDR3 region has 15 residues.

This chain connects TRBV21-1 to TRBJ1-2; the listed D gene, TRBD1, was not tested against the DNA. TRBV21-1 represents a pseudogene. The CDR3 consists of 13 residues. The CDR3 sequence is CASSKRRTGGSTF. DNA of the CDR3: TGTGCCAGCAGCAAACGGCGGACAGGGGGAAGCACCTTC.

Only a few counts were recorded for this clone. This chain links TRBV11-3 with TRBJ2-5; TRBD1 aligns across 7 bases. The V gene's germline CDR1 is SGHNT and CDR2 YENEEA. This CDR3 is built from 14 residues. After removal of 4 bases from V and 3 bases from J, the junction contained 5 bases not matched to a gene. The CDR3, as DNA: TGTGCCAGCAGCTCGACAGGGATGGAAGAGACCCAGTACTTC. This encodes CASSSTGMEETQYF.

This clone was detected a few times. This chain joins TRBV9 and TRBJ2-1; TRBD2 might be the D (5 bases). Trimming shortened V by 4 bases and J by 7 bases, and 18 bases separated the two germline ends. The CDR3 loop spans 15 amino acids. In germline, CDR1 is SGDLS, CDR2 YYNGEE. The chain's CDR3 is CASSTQPDWQNEQFF. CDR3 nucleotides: TGTGCCAGCAGCACGCAACCGGACTGGCAGAATGAGCAGTTCTTC.

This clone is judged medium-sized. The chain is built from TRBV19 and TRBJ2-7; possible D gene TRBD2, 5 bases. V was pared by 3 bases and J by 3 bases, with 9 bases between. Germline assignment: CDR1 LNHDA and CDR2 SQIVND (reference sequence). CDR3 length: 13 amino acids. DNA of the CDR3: TGTGCCAGTAGTATGGGAGCAAGCTACGAGCAGTACTTC. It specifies CASSMGASYEQYF. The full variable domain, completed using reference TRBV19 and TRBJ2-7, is DGGITQSPKYLFRKEGQNVTLSCEQNLNHDAMYWYRQDPGQGLRLIYYSQIVNDFQKGDIAEGYSVSREKKESFPLTVTSAQKNPTAFYLCASSMGASYEQYFGPGTRLTVT.

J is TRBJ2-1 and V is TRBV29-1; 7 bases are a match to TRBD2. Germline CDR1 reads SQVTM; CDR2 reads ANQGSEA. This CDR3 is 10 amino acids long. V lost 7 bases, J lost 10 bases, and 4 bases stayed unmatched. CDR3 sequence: CSGNGGEQFF. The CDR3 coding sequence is TGCAGCGGTAACGGGGGGGAGCAGTTCTTC.

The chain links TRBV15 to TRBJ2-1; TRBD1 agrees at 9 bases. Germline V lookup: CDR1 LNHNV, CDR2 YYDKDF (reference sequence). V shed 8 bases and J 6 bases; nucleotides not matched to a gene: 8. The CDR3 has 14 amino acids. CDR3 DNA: TGTGCCACCGAAGGGGACAGGGTTGGCAATGAGCAGTTCTTC. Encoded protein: CATEGDRVGNEQFF.

DNA for the CDR3: TGTGCCAGCTGCTCAGTTGACAGGCTTGGAGGCTACACCTTC. Protein sequence: CASCSVDRLGGYTF. The chain couples TRBV6-1 to TRBJ1-2; D possibly corresponds to TRBD1 (6 bases). Germline V gene lookup returns CDR1 MNHNS and CDR2 SASEGT. The CDR3 totals 14 residues. V lost 8 bases to trimming and J lost 8 bases, with 21 bases between them.

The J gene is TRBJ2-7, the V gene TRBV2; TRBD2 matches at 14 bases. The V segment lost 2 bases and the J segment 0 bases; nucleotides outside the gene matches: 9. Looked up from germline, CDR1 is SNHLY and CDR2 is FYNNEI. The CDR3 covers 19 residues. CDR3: CASSESYRLAGGFSYEQYF. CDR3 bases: TGTGCCAGCAGTGAATCGTATAGACTAGCGGGAGGGTTCTCCTACGAGCAGTACTTC.

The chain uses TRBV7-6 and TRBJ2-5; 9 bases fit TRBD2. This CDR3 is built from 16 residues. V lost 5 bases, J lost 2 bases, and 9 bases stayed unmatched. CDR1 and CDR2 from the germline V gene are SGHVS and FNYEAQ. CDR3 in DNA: TGTGCCAGCAGCGCAATGGGCGGGGGGGGACAAGAGACCCAGTACTTC. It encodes CASSAMGGGGQETQYF.

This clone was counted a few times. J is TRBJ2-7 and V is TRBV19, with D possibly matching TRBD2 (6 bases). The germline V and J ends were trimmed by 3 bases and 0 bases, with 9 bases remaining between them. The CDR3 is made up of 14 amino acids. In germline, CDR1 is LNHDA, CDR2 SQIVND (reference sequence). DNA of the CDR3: TGTGCCAGTAGTATGGCGCGGGGCTCCTACGAGCAGTACTTC. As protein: CASSMARGSYEQYF.

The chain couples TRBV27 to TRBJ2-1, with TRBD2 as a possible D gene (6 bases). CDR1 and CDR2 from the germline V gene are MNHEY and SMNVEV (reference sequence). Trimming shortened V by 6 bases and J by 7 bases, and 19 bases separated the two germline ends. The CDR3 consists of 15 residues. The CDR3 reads CASSPAGYAGNEQFF. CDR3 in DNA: TGTGCCAGCAGCCCCGCGGGGTACGCGGGAAATGAGCAGTTCTTC.

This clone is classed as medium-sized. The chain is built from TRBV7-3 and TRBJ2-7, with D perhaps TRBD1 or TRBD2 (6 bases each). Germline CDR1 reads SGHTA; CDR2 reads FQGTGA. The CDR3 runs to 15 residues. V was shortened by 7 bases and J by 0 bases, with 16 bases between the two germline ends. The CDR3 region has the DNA TGTGCCAGCACCGTGCGGGACACCGGCTCCTACGAGCAGTACTTC. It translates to CASTVRDTGSYEQYF.

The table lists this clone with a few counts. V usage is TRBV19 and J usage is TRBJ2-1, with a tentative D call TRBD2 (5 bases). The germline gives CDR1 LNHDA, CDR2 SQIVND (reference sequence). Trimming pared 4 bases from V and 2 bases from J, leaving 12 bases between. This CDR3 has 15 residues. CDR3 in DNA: TGTGCCAGTAGTAGGACTCCTCCCCCCTACAATGAGCAGTTCTTC. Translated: CASSRTPPPYNEQFF. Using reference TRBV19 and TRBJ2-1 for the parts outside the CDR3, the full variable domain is DGGITQSPKYLFRKEGQNVTLSCEQNLNHDAMYWYRQDPGQGLRLIYYSQIVNDFQKGDIAEGYSVSREKKESFPLTVTSAQKNPTAFYLCASSRTPPPYNEQFFGPGTRLTVL.